This T cell receptor (beta chain) was retrieved from a study of memory CD4+ T cells and cytomegalovirus serostatus. Overall study results and limits: Each of approximately 70 CMV-associated TCRbeta sequences occurred in one to five individuals. The CMV-associated TCR signature appears largely within the CD4+ memory repertoire.

V was shortened by 2 bases and J by 0 bases, with 11 bases between the two germline ends. Germline V lookup: CDR1 SEHNR, CDR2 FQNEAQ (reference sequence). This CDR3 contains 16 residues. This clone appeared a few times. Its target is unknown. Measured with immunoSEQ multiplex PCR; TCRdb has only the in-frame clones, and not every one. The sample holds 35,000 to 50,000 clones, about 80% seen once. Single viable CD3+CD4+CD8-CD45RO+ cells were sorted as the memory CD4+ T cells. Positive selection with CD4 microbeads enriched total CD4+ T cells. Sequenced sample: memory CD4+ T cells from blood. The clonotype comes from an adult in good health and CMV-seronegative. The rearrangement joins TRBV7-9 to TRBJ2-1; no reliable D call. As DNA, the CDR3 is TGTGCCAGCAGCTTATCACGATTGCGCTCCTACAATGAGCAGTTCTTC. It codes for CASSLSRLRSYNEQFF.